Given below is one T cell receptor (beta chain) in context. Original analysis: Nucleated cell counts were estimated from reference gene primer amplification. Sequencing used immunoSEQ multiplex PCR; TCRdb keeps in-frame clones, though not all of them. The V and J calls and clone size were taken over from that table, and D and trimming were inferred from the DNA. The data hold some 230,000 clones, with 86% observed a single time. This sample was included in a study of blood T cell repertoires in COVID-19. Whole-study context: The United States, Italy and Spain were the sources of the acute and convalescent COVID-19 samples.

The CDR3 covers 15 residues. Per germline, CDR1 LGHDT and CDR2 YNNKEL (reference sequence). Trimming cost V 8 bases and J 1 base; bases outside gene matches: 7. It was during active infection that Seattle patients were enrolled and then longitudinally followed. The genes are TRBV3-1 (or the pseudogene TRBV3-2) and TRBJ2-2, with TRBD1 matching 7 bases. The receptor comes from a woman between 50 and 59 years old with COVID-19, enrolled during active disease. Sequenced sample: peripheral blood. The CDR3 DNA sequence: TGTGCCAGCTGGTCGACAGGGAGGAACACCGGGGAGCTGTTTTTT. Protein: CASWSTGRNTGELFF.